Below are 19 T cell receptor beta chains sequenced from a single sample in a study of blood T cell repertoires in COVID-19. Generated by immunoSEQ multiplex PCR, the TCRdb table keeps only in-frame clones and is missing some. The data contain roughly 120,000 clones, over 65% of them seen just once; the ten biggest clones take up 3% to 4%. The source material was peripheral blood. The receptors were sampled from a woman of 80 years or more with acute or convalescent COVID-19.

This clone was seen a few times. The J gene is TRBJ2-3, the V gene TRBV5-5; TRBD1 matches at 8 bases. The CDR3 sequence is 13 residues long. After removal of 4 bases from V and 5 bases from J, the junction contained 3 bases not matched to a gene. Germline lookup yields CDR1 SGHKS and CDR2 YYEKEE (reference sequence). Here the CDR3 DNA reads TGTGCCAGCAGCGGGACAGGCGGAGATACGCAGTATTTT. Translation gives CASSGTGGDTQYF.

V is TRBV7-3 and J is TRBJ2-3; maybe TRBD1 (5 bases). The CDR3 has 14 amino acids. Trimming pared 3 bases from V and 0 bases from J, leaving 7 bases between. Per the germline V gene, CDR1 is SGHTA and CDR2 is FQGTGA. Here the CDR3 reads CASSFRASTDTQYF. CDR3 nucleotide sequence: TGTGCCAGCAGCTTCAGGGCTAGCACAGATACGCAGTATTTT.

The chain links TRBV19 to TRBJ2-2, with 7 positions matching TRBD1. J gave up 6 bases and V 5 bases, and 9 bases lay outside the gene matches. Germline V CDR1 and CDR2: LNHDA, SQIVND (reference sequence). This CDR3 has 15 amino acids. The CDR3 coding sequence is TGTGCCAGTAGTGTAACAGGGGTAGGGGCCGGGGAGCTGTTTTTT. Its translation: CASSVTGVGAGELFF.

The chain uses TRBV3-1 (or the pseudogene TRBV3-2) and TRBJ1-4; TRBD1 might be the D (6 bases). In germline, CDR1 is LGHDT, CDR2 YNNKEL (reference sequence). CDR3 size: 17 residues. Deletions cut 6 bases from V and 4 bases from J, with 21 bases between. CDR3 DNA sequence: TGTGCCAGCAGTCGGACAGCCACCCTCGCTCTTAATGAAAAACTGTTTTTT. This translates into CASSRTATLALNEKLFF.

The chain uses TRBV14 and TRBJ2-7, with 8 bases lining up with TRBD2. In germline, CDR1 is SGHDN, CDR2 FVKESK. V gave up 4 bases and J gave up 7 bases; unmatched junction bases: 12. This CDR3 has 15 amino acids. The DNA for the CDR3 is TGTGCCAGCAGCCTCAATATGCGGGAGGTAGAGGAGCAGTACTTC. It encodes CASSLNMREVEEQYF.

The CDR3 spells CASSPSELAAATDTQYF. As DNA, the CDR3 is TGTGCCAGCAGCCCCTCGGAACTAGCGGCAGCCACAGATACGCAGTATTTT. This chain uses TRBV3-1 (or the pseudogene TRBV3-2) with TRBJ2-3, with 8 bases that match TRBD2. The CDR3 has 17 amino acids. V shed 4 bases, J shed 2 bases, and the junction held 11 bases outside the gene matches. In germline, CDR1 is LGHDT, CDR2 YNNKEL (reference sequence).

The V and J genes are TRBV3-1 (or the pseudogene TRBV3-2) and TRBJ1-2; tentative D call: TRBD1 (6 bases). The CDR3 loop spans 14 amino acids. Per the germline V gene, CDR1 is LGHDT and CDR2 is YNNKEL (reference sequence). The V end lost 4 bases, the J end lost 2 bases, and 11 bases lay between the germline ends. CDR3 protein: CASSRDRNNYGYTF. In DNA, the CDR3 is TGTGCCAGCAGCCGCGACAGGAACAACTATGGCTACACCTTC.

The rearrangement joins TRBV11-2 to TRBJ2-7; the match to TRBD2 covers 7 bases. Trimming cost V 3 bases and J 4 bases; bases outside gene matches: 6. The CDR3 has 14 amino acids. Germline assignment: CDR1 SGHAT and CDR2 FQNNGV. The CDR3: CASSLTSLSYEQYF. The CDR3 region has the DNA TGTGCCAGCAGCTTGACTAGCCTATCTTACGAGCAGTACTTC.

The V call is TRBV28, the J call TRBJ1-4, with TRBD1 matching 7 bases. CDR1 MDHEN and CDR2 SYDVKM come from the germline V gene. The CDR3 spans 14 residues. Trimming took 7 bases from V and 8 from J; bases not matched to a gene: 10. DNA of the CDR3: TGTGCCAGCACGAGTACAGGGGCCTTAGAAAAACTGTTTTTT. This sequence encodes CASTSTGALEKLFF.

V usage is TRBV28 and J usage is TRBJ2-1; 9 bases match TRBD1. V was clipped by 4 bases and J by 8 bases; unmatched bases: 9. CDR3 length: 15 amino acids. Looked up from germline, CDR1 is MDHEN and CDR2 is SYDVKM. The CDR3 coding sequence is TGTGCCAGCAGTTCCGGACAGGGGTTATGGGATGAGCAGTTCTTC. It translates to CASSSGQGLWDEQFF. Combining the CDR3 with reference TRBV28 and TRBJ2-1 gives the whole variable domain DVKVTQSSRYLVKRTGEKVFLECVQDMDHENMFWYRQDPGLGLRLIYFSYDVKMKEKGDIPEGYSVSREKKERFSLILESASTNQTSMYLCASSSGQGLWDEQFFGPGTRLTVL.

V gene TRBV6-5 combines with J gene TRBJ1-5; a weak D match, TRBD1 (6 bases). Per the germline V gene, CDR1 is MNHEY and CDR2 is SVGAGI. V lost 6 bases and J lost 0, with 12 bases in between. The CDR3 sequence is 15 residues long. For the CDR3, the DNA is TGTGCCAGCAGAACAGGGACGCTTAGCAATCAGCCCCAGCATTTT. Translated, it gives CASRTGTLSNQPQHF.

Only one count was recorded for this clone. The CDR3 sequence: CASAGGPVNEQFF. Here the CDR3 DNA reads TGTGCCTCTGCGGGGGGGCCCGTCAATGAGCAGTTCTTC. The chain employs TRBV30 and TRBJ2-1; 9 bases are shared with TRBD2. The CDR3 is 13 residues long. V shed 7 bases, J shed 6 bases, and the junction held 7 bases outside the gene matches. Per germline, CDR1 GTSNPN and CDR2 SVGIG (reference sequence).

The rearrangement joins TRBV5-1 to TRBJ2-3; D is possibly TRBD1 or TRBD2 (6 bases each). V lost 4 bases and J 4 bases, leaving 13 bases between the germline ends. Germline CDR1 is SGHRS and CDR2 is YFSETQ. The CDR3 is 14 residues long. The CDR3 protein is CASSLGGRSDTQYF. The CDR3 DNA follows: TGCGCCAGCAGCCTGGGGGGCCGGTCAGATACGCAGTATTTT.

V and J are TRBV7-3 and TRBJ1-1; 9 bases fit TRBD1. The J segment lost 0 bases and the V segment lost 5 bases, leaving 1 base of the junction unmatched. Germline loops: CDR1 SGHTA, CDR2 FQGTGA. The CDR3 covers 14 residues. The CDR3 nucleotides read TGTGCCAGCAGCGGACAGGGGCTGAACACTGAAGCTTTCTTT. It is translated as CASSGQGLNTEAFF.

The V and J genes are TRBV30 and TRBJ1-6; maybe TRBD1 (6 bases). The CDR3 is 14 residues long. Germline lookup yields CDR1 GTSNPN and CDR2 SVGIG (reference sequence). V was pared by 4 bases and J by 5 bases, with 12 bases between. Here the CDR3 DNA reads TGTGCCTGGAAGAGACAGGAGAATAATTCACCCCTCCACTTT. Translating it yields CAWKRQENNSPLHF.

The gene calls are TRBV5-1 and TRBJ2-5, with 7 bases fitting TRBD2. The CDR3 extends over 14 amino acids. V lost 4 bases and J lost 2; bases outside the gene matches: 5. Germline CDR1 SGHRS, CDR2 YFSETQ. The CDR3: CASSPMGLQETQYF. The CDR3 nucleotides read TGCGCCAGCAGCCCTATGGGACTACAAGAGACCCAGTACTTC.

This clone came up a few times. The chain is built from TRBV7-3 and TRBJ2-3, with a tentative D call TRBD2 (7 bases). The CDR3 consists of 15 residues. V shed 2 bases and J shed 4 bases, with 13 bases lying between them. Germline V CDR1 and CDR2: SGHTA, FQGTGA. CDR3 residues: CASSLDPGGPDTQYF. CDR3 in DNA: TGTGCCAGCAGCTTAGACCCGGGGGGCCCAGATACGCAGTATTTT.

V is TRBV30 and J is TRBJ1-2, with 9 bases matching TRBD1. J lost 4 bases, V lost 4 bases, and 1 base had no gene match. Per germline, CDR1 GTSNPN and CDR2 SVGIG (reference sequence). The CDR3 runs to 12 residues. CDR3 residues: CAWKTGGYGYTF. The CDR3 DNA follows: TGTGCCTGGAAGACAGGGGGCTATGGCTACACCTTC.

This clone was detected only a few times. The CDR3 sequence is CASSPEGASDYGYTF. The CDR3 DNA reads as TGTGCCAGCTCACCAGAGGGGGCGTCAGACTATGGCTACACCTTC. The J gene is TRBJ1-2, the V gene TRBV18; TRBD1 agrees at 7 bases. CDR3 length equals 15 residues. Germline-derived CDR1 and CDR2 are KGHSH and LQKENI. V dropped 2 bases and J dropped 3; count of bases not matched to a gene: 6.